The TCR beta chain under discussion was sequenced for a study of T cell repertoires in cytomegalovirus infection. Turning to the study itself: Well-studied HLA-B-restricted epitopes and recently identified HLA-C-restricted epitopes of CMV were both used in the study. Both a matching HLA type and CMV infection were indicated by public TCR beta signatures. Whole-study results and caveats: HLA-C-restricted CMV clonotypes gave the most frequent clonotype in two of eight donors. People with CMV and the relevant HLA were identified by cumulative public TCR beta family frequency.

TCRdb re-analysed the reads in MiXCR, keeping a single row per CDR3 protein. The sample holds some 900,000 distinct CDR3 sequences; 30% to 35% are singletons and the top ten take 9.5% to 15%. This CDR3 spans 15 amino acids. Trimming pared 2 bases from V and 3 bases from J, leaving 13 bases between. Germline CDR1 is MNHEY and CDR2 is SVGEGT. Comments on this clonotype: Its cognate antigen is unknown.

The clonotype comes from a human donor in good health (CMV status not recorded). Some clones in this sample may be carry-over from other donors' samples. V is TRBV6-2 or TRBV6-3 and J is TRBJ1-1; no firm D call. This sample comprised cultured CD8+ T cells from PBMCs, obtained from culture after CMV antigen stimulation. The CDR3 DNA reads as TGTGCCAGCAGTTACGCCCCCACAGTGCACACTGAAGCTTTCTTT. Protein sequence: CASSYAPTVHTEAFF.